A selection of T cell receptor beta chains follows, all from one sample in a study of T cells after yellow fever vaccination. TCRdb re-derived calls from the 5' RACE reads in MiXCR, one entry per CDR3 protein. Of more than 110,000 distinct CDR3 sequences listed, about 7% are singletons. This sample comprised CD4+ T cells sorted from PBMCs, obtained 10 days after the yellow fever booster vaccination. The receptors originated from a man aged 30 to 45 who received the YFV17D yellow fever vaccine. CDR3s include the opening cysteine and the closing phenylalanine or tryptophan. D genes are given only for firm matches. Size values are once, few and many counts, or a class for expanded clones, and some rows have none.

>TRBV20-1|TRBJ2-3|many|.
CSAGSRADTQYF
TGCAGTGCCGGTTCCCGGGCGGATACGCAGTATTTT
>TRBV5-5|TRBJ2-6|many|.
CASSLLISGANVLTF
TGTGCCAGCAGCTTGCTGATCTCTGGGGCCAACGTCCTGACTTTC
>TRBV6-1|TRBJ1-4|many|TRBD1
CASKGQGVEKLFF
TGTGCCAGCAAAGGACAGGGCGTAGAAAAACTGTTTTTT
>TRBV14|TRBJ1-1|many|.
CASSPTLYTEAFF
TGTGCCAGCAGCCCGACGTTATACACTGAAGCTTTCTTT
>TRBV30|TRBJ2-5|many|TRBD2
CAWSVASGQETQYF
TGTGCCTGGAGTGTGGCTAGCGGGCAAGAGACCCAGTACTTC
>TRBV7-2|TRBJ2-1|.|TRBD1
CASSVQGLWSPFF
TGTGCCAGCAGCGTACAGGGGCTTTGGTCCCCGTTCTTC
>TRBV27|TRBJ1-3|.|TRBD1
CAIHNPRRDRGCHSGNTIYF
TGTGCCATCCACAACCCACGGAGGGACAGGGGATGTCATTCTGGAAACACCATATATTTT
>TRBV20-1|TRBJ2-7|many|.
CSARRQQLGEQYF
TGCAGTGCCAGAAGGCAGCAGTTGGGCGAGCAGTACTTC
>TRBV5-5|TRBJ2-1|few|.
CASSYPDGYNEQFF
TGTGCCAGCAGTTACCCGGACGGGTACAATGAGCAGTTCTTC
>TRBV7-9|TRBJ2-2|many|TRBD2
CASSSKSGRHTGELFF
TGTGCCAGCAGCTCGAAGAGCGGGAGACACACCGGGGAGCTGTTTTTT
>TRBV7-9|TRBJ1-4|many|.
CASSLFTEVIGEKLFF
TGTGCCAGCAGCTTATTCACAGAGGTGATTGGTGAAAAACTGTTTTTT
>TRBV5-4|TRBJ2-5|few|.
CASSLEASSETQYF
TGTGCCAGCAGCTTGGAGGCTAGCTCTGAGACCCAGTACTTC
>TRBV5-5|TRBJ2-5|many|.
CASSLVLRGETQYF
TGTGCCAGCAGCTTGGTTCTGCGGGGAGAGACCCAGTACTTC
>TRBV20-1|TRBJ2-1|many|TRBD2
CSAGGEGPYNEQFF
TGCAGCGCGGGGGGGGAGGGCCCCTACAATGAGCAGTTCTTC
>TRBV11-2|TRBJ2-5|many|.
CASSLTGEGETQYF
TGTGCCAGCAGCTTAACGGGGGAAGGAGAGACCCAGTACTTC
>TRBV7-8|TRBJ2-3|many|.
CASSRSVWGVGDTQYF
TGTGCCAGCAGCCGGAGTGTGTGGGGAGTAGGAGATACGCAGTATTTT
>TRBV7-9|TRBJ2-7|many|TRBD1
CASSLHRGLRNEQYF
TGTGCCAGCAGCCTGCACAGGGGTCTAAGGAACGAGCAGTACTTC